Described below is a single T cell receptor (beta chain) sequence and its context. This clonotype occurred many times. Its antigen is not yet known. No base qualities exist here, and no much larger clone lies one base off it. This entry comes from a study of T cell repertoires in cytomegalovirus infection (dated by TCRdb to about 2019). As for the study more broadly: The HLA type of each donor mattered for the analysis, because public TCR beta signatures pointed to carriage of CMV infection along with the matching HLA type. General conclusions and limits of the study: In the ex vivo response, HLA-C-restricted CMV-specific TCR beta clonotypes were dominant, and in two of eight donors the single most frequent clonotype came from this HLA-C-restricted group. In both this cohort and an independent cohort of over 350 donors, the cumulative frequency of public TCR beta family members distinguished carriers of CMV infection plus the relevant HLA type.

V is cut by 2 bases and J by 0 bases, and the space between the germline ends is 7 bases. The germline V gene supplies CDR1 SGHVS and CDR2 FNYEAQ. The CDR3, from cysteine to phenylalanine, totals 15 residues. CDR3 DNA only is kept here, 45 bases in frame from base 1. The listed sequencing device is Illumina HiSeq 1500. TCRdb took the public reads, trimmed them with fastp at Q25, ran MiXCR for clone calling and kept in-frame beta chains. Merged by CDR3 protein, the rows form single entries marked with the most common genes and DNA. Counted in this sample were 270,000 or so distinct CDR3 sequences; over 15% of them appeared once. The top ten constitute approximately 51% of the sample.

The rearranged segments are TRBV7-6 and TRBJ2-2; the D gene remains uncertain. The origin of this receptor is a human donor in good health (CMV status not recorded). Some clones in this sample may be carry-over from other donors' samples. The sequenced material came from CD8+ T cells from PBMCs. The DNA sequence reads TGTGCCAGCAGCTTAAAGATTGCGAACACCGGGGAGCTGTTTTTT. It specifies CASSLKIANTGELFF.